The sequence of this T cell receptor beta chain was determined in a study of control samples from healthy donors and cancer patients (dated by TCRdb to the early 2020s). In the germline V gene (reference sequence), CDR1 corresponds to LNHDA and CDR2 to SQIVND. There are 12 amino acids in the CDR3, from cysteine to phenylalanine inclusive. CDR3 DNA only is kept here, 36 bases in frame from base 1. V drops 3 bases and J drops 4 bases, leaving 6 bases in between. The library was generated by the immunoSEQ multiplex PCR assay. TCRdb took this table from immuneACCESS and kept in-frame rearrangements with V and J called. Such tables lack part of the clones; where checked against another copy, unresolved V genes explain under half of the gap, and the rest is unexplained. In all, the sample holds under 150,000 clones, and 70% to 90% of those were seen once. About 2.9% of the sample lies in the top ten. A remark on this clone: Its antigen is currently not known. Base qualities are not recorded, but no much larger clone differs from it by a single base.

The clonotype was recovered from a man in his 60s in good health. Material for sequencing was blood. In this chain, TRBV19 is recombined with TRBJ2-5; confidence is insufficient to name the D gene. The CDR3 amino acid sequence is: CASSIWGETQYF. DNA sequence: TGTGCCAGTAGTATTTGGGGAGAGACCCAGTACTTC.